This T cell receptor beta chain was observed in a study of blood T cell repertoires in COVID-19. About the research overall: Samples representing acute and convalescent COVID-19 were sourced from the United States, Italy and Spain. T cells, B-cell-depleted T cells, or PBMCs supplied cDNA or gDNA.

The CDR3 has 14 residues. V was trimmed by 2 bases and J by 7 bases, leaving 15 bases between them. The germline V gene has CDR1 SGHRS and CDR2 YFSETQ. Authors' methods: Scientists estimated how many nucleated cells there were by amplifying reference gene primers. The protocol was immunoSEQ multiplex PCR, while the TCRdb copy is restricted to in-frame clones and leaves out a portion. V, J and clone size are those of that table, while D and trimming were read from the DNA. The table has tens of thousands of clones, over 75% seen once. This receptor was identified in a man in his forties or fifties with active COVID-19. The sample consisted of peripheral blood. The J gene is TRBJ2-5, the V gene TRBV5-1, with D tentatively TRBD2 (6 bases). The CDR3 bases are TGCGCCAGCAGCTTTTATAGCGGCGCCGGGACCCAGTACTTC. Translated, it gives CASSFYSGAGTQYF.